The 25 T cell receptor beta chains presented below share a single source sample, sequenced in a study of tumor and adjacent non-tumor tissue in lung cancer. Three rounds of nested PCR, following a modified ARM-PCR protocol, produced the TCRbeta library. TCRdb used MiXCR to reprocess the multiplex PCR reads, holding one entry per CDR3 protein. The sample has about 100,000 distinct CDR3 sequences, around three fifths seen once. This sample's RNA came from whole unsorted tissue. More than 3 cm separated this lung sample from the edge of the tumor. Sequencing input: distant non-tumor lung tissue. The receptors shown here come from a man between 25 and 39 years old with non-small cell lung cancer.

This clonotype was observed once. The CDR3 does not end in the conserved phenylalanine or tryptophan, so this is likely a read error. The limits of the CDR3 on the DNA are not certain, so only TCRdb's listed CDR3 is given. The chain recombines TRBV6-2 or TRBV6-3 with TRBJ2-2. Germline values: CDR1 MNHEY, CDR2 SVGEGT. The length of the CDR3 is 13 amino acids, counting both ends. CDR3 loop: CTSSYSDTGEMFS.

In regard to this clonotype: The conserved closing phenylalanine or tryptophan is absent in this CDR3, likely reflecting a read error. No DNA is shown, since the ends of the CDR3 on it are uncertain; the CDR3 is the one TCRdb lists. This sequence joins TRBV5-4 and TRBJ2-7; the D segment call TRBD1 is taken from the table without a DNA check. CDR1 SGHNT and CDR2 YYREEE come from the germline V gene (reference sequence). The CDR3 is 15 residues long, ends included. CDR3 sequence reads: CASSLGGTGNDERYL.

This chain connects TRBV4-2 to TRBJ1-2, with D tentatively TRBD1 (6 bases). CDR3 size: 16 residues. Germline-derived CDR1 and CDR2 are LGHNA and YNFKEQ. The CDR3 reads CANSRGMDRFNYGYTF. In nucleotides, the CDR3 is TGTGCTAACAGCCGAGGAATGGACAGATTTAACTATGGCTACACCTTC.

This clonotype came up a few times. The CDR3 DNA sequence: TGCAGTGCTAGGACGGGGGGCAATCAGCCCCAGCATTTT. The encoded protein is CSARTGGNQPQHF. The rearrangement joins TRBV20-1 to TRBJ1-5; possibly TRBD1 for D (5 bases). The CDR3 consists of 13 residues. Germline assignment: CDR1 DFQATT and CDR2 SNEGSKA (reference sequence). V lost 3 bases and J lost 2, with 8 bases in between.

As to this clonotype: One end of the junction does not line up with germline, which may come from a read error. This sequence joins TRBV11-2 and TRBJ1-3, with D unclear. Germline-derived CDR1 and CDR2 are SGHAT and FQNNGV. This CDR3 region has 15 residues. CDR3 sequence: CVSSPEWGGGNTIYF. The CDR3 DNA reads TGTGTCAGCAGCCCCGAGTGGGGAGGAGGAAACACCATATATTTT.

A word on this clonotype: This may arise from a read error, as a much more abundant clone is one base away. The CDR3, as DNA: TGCAGTGCTCCCAGCGGGGGACGGACTGAGCAGTTCTTC. It specifies CSAPSGGRTEQFF. The chain links TRBV20-1 to TRBJ2-1; TRBD2 agrees at 8 bases. V trimming: 5 bases; J trimming: 9 bases; junction bases outside the gene matches: 9. CDR3 size: 13 residues. CDR1 and CDR2 from the germline V gene are DFQATT and SNEGSKA (reference sequence).

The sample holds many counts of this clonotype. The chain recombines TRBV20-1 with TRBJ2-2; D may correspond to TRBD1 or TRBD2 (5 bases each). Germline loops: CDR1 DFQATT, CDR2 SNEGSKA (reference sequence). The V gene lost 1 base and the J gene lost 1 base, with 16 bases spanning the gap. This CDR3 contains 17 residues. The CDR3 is CSARGSRGGGNTGELFF. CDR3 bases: TGCAGTGCTAGAGGATCGAGGGGCGGTGGGAACACCGGGGAGCTGTTTTTT.

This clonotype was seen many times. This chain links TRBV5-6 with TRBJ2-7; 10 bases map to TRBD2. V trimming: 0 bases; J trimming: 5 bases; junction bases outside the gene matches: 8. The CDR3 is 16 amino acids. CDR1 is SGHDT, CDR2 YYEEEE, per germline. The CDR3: CASSLGLAGRTDEQYF. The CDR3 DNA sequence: TGTGCCAGCAGCTTGGGACTAGCGGGTCGAACGGACGAGCAGTACTTC.

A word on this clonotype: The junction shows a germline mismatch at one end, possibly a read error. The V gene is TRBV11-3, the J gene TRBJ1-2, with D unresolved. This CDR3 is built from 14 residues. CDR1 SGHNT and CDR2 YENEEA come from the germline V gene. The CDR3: CTSSVSPGGNGYTF. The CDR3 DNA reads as TGTACCAGCAGCGTTAGTCCCGGTGGCAATGGCTACACCTTC.

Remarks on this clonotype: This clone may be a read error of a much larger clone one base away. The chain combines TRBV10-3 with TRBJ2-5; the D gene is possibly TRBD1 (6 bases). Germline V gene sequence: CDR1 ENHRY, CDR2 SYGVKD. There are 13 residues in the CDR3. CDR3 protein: CPISVDRRETQYF. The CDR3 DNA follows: TGTCCCATCAGCGTGGACAGAAGGGAGACCCAGTACTTC.

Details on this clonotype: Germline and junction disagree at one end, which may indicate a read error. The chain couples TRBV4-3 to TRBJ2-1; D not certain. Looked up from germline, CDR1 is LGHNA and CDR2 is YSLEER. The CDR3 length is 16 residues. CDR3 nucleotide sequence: TGCGCCAGCAGCCAGAGTCTACAGACCTCCTACAATGAACAGTTCTTC. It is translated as CASSQSLQTSYNEQFF.

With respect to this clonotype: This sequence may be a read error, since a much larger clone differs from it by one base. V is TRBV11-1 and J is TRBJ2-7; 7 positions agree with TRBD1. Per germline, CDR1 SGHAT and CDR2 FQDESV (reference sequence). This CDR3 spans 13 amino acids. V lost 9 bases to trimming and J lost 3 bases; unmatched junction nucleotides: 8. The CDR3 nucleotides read TGTGCCAGTGAGGGACAGTCCCTCTACGAGCAGTACTTC. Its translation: CASEGQSLYEQYF.

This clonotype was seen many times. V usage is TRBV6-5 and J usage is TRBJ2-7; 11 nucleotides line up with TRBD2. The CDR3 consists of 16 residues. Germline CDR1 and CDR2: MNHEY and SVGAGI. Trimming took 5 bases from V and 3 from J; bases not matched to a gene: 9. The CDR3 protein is CASSASGTSGHYEQYF. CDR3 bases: TGTGCCAGCAGTGCGTCCGGGACTAGCGGACACTACGAGCAGTACTTC.

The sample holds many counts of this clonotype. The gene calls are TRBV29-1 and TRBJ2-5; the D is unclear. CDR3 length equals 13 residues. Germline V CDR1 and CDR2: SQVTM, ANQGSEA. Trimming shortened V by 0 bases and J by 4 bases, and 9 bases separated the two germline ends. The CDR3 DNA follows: TGCAGCGTTGAAGATTGGCGGAGAGAGACCCAGTACTTC. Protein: CSVEDWRRETQYF. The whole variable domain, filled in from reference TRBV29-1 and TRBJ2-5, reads SAVISQKPSRDICQRGTSLTIQCQVDSQVTMMFWYRQQPGQSLTLIATANQGSEATYESGFVIDKFPISRPNLTFSTLTVSNMSPEDSSIYLCSVEDWRRETQYFGPGTRLLVL.

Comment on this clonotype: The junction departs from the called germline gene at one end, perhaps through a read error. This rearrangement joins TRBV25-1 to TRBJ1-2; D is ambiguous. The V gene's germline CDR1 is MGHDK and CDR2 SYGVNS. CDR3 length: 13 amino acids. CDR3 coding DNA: TGTGCCGGCAGTCCATGGATTAACTATGGCTACACATTC. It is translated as CAGSPWINYGYTF.

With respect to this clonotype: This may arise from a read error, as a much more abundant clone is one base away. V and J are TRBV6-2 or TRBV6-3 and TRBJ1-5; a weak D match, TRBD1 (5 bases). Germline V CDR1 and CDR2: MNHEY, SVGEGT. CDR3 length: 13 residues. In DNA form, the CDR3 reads TGTGTCAGCAGTTGGGGGGAGACTCAGCCCCAGCATTTT. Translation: CVSSWGETQPQHF.

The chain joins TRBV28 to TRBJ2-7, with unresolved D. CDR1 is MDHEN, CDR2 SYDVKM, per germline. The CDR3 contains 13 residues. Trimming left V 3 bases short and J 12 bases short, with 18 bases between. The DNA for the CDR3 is TGTGCCAGCAGTTTTTATCAGGCCTACAAGCTGTACTTC. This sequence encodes CASSFYQAYKLYF.

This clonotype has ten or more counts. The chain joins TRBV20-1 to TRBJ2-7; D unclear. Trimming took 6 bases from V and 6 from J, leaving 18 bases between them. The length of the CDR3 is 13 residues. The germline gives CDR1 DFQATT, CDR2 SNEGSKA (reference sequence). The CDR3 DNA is TGCAGTGCCGAACTGGGCCTAAAAAGCGAGCAGTACTTC. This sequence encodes CSAELGLKSEQYF.

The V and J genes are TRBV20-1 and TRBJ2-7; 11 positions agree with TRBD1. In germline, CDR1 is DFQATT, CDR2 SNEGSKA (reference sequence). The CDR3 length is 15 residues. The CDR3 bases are TGCAGCGCACCGTGGACAGGGGGCTCTTTAGACGAGCAGTACTTC. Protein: CSAPWTGGSLDEQYF.

CDR3 region: CAGTGADYGYTF. The CDR3 nucleotides are TGTGCCGGAACAGGGGCGGATTACGGCTACACCTTC. The J gene is TRBJ1-2, the V gene TRBV30; 7 bases are a match to TRBD1. V lost 8 bases to trimming and J lost 8 bases; unmatched junction nucleotides: 11. Per germline, CDR1 GTSNPN and CDR2 SVGIG (reference sequence). The CDR3 loop spans 12 amino acids.

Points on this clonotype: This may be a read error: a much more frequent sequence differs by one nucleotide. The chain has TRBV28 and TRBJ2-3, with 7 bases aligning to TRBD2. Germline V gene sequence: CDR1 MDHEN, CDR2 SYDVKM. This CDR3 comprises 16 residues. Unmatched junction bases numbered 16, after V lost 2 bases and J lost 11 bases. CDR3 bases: TGTGCCAGCAGTTTAACCGTCGCGGGAGAGGGGCCAGGGCAGTATTTT. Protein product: CASSLTVAGEGPGQYF.

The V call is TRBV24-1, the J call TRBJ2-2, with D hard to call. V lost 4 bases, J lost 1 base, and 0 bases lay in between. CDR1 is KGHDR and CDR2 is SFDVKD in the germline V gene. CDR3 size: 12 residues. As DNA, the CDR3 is TGTGCCACCAGTGAGAACACCGGGGAGCTGTTTTTT. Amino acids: CATSENTGELFF.

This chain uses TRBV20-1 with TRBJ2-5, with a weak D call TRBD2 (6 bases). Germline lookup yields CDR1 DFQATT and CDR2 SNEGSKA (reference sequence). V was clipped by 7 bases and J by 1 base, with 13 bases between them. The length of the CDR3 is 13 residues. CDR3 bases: TGCAGTGTCCCTAGCGAGGGCCAAGAGACCCAGTACTTC. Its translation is CSVPSEGQETQYF.

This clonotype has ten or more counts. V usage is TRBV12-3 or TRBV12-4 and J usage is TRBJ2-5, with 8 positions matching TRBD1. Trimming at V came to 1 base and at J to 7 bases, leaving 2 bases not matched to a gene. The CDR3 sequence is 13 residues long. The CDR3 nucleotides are TGTGCCAGCAGTTTAGTACAGGGGGGGACCCAGTACTTC. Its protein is CASSLVQGGTQYF.

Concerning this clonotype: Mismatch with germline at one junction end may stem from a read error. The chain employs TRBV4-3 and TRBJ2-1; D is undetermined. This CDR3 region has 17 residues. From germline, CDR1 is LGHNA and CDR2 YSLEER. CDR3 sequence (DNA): TGTACCAGCAGCCAAGAATATCCGGAGAGCTCCTACAATGAGCAGTTCTTC. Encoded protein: CTSSQEYPESSYNEQFF.